The 25 T cell receptor beta chains below come from one sample, sequenced in a study of molecular identifiers for immune sequencing clone quantification. TCRdb re-analysed the PCR reads in MiXCR, keeping a single row per CDR3 protein. The data contain some 100,000 distinct CDR3 sequences, roughly a third of them singletons. The material sequenced was naive CD8+ T cells from blood, with Jurkat cell RNA spiked in. The subset is: FACS-sorted CD8+CD4-CCR7+CD45RA+ naive T cells. The receptors come from a human donor in good health. Some libraries in this study had Jurkat cell RNA spiked in.

This clonotype was observed many times. This rearrangement joins TRBV12-3 or TRBV12-4 to TRBJ1-1; 9 bases match TRBD1. The CDR3 contains 15 residues. V shed 3 bases, J shed 4 bases, and the junction held 6 bases outside the gene matches. The CDR3 bases are TGTGCCAGCAGTTTGGGACAGGGATTCGGCACTGAAGCTTTCTTT. Encoded protein: CASSLGQGFGTEAFF.

This clonotype was picked up a small number of times. This chain connects TRBV13 to TRBJ2-7; TRBD2 matches at 7 bases. Germline CDR1 PRHDT, CDR2 FYEKMQ (reference sequence). The CDR3 covers 15 residues. V shed 4 bases and J 3 bases; nucleotides not matched to a gene: 9. The CDR3 DNA reads as TGTGCCAGCAGCTCCACTGGGCTAGCGGTCTACGAGCAGTACTTC. As protein: CASSSTGLAVYEQYF.

CDR3 protein: CASSYSGGEAGELFF. DNA of the CDR3: TGTGCCAGCAGTTACTCTGGGGGCGAAGCCGGGGAGCTGTTTTTT. The V and J genes are TRBV6-6 and TRBJ2-2, with D tentatively TRBD1 (6 bases). Between the trimmed V and J ends, which lost 0 bases and 6 bases, there was a span of 11 bases. Germline V gene sequence: CDR1 MNHNY, CDR2 SVGAGI (reference sequence). The CDR3 runs to 15 residues.

Details on this clonotype: Just one base apart from a much larger clone, this may be a read error. V and J are TRBV12-5 and TRBJ1-1; perhaps TRBD1 as D (6 bases). Germline V lookup: CDR1 LGHNT, CDR2 FRNRAP. Trimming cost V 4 bases and J 5 bases, with 14 bases left between them. The CDR3 loop spans 14 amino acids. CDR3 coding DNA: TGTGCTAGTGGTTCCGGACGGGGGGCAACTGAAGCTTTCTTT. It translates to CASGSGRGATEAFF.

Note on this clonotype: The junction and the germline gene differ at one end; a read error may be behind it. The V gene is TRBV9, the J gene TRBJ2-2; D may match TRBD1 or TRBD2 (5 bases each). This CDR3 is 15 amino acids long. Germline-derived CDR1 and CDR2 are SGDLS and YYNGEE. The CDR3: CASSPRGIDTGVLFF. As DNA, the CDR3 is TGTGCCAGCAGCCCTCGGGGCATTGACACCGGGGTGCTGTTTTTT.

The CDR3 here is CAGSGNWDTQYF. The DNA for the CDR3 is TGTGCCGGTAGCGGGAACTGGGATACGCAGTATTTT. V and J are TRBV28 and TRBJ2-3, with 8 nucleotides matching TRBD2. Trimming at V came to 11 bases and at J to 6 bases, leaving 7 bases not matched to a gene. The CDR3 is made up of 12 amino acids. Germline assignment: CDR1 MDHEN and CDR2 SYDVKM.

This clonotype has ten or more counts. The chain's CDR3 is CASSQAFGSGLYEQFF. The CDR3 DNA reads as TGTGCCAGCAGCCAAGCTTTCGGGTCCGGGCTGTATGAGCAGTTCTTC. The chain uses TRBV14 and TRBJ2-1; D remains ambiguous. The ends were cut back, 1 base at V and 8 bases at J, with 18 bases in the middle. Germline V gene data show CDR1 as SGHDN and CDR2 as FVKESK. The CDR3 consists of 16 residues.

This rearrangement joins TRBV12-3 or TRBV12-4 to TRBJ1-1, with TRBD1 as a possible D gene (6 bases). The CDR3 sequence is 16 residues long. Trimming shortened V by 6 bases and J by 7 bases, and 24 bases separated the two germline ends. CDR3 protein: CASSLSSAARRGEAFF. The CDR3 nucleotides read TGTGCCAGCAGCCTCTCTTCCGCAGCGCGCAGGGGTGAAGCTTTCTTT.

J is TRBJ2-3 and V is TRBV6-6; no clear D gene. The CDR3 extends over 13 amino acids. V was clipped by 6 bases and J by 7 bases, with 14 bases between them. In germline, CDR1 is MNHNY, CDR2 SVGAGI (reference sequence). The DNA of the CDR3 is TGTGCCAGCAGACCGCTGGACCCCAATACGCAGTATTTT. Amino acid sequence: CASRPLDPNTQYF.

For this clonotype: This clone may be a read error of a much larger clone one base away. The V call is TRBV5-1, the J call TRBJ1-1; a weak D match, TRBD1 (6 bases). The CDR3 has 16 residues. The germline gives CDR1 SGHRS, CDR2 YFSETQ. The CDR3 spells CAGSLGFRGQNTEAFF. Written as DNA, the CDR3 is TGCGCCGGCAGCTTGGGGTTCAGGGGACAAAACACTGAAGCTTTCTTT.

This clonotype was observed a handful of times. V usage is TRBV12-2 and J usage is TRBJ2-5; TRBD2 is taken as the D call from the table, unchecked against the DNA. TRBV12-2 is noted as a pseudogene. CDR3 length: 16 residues. CDR3 sequence reads: CASRLVVAGVRETQYF. The DNA for the CDR3 is TGTGCAAGTCGCTTAGTAGTAGCGGGAGTACGAGAGACCCAGTACTTC.

Only a few counts were recorded for this clonotype. The chain combines TRBV27 with TRBJ2-1; no clear D. The CDR3 spans 12 residues. V was shortened by 1 base and J by 6 bases, with 4 bases between the two germline ends. From germline, CDR1 is MNHEY and CDR2 SMNVEV (reference sequence). CDR3: CASSLWGNEQFF. In DNA, the CDR3 is TGTGCCAGCAGTTTATGGGGCAATGAGCAGTTCTTC.

Regarding this clonotype: A much bigger clone sits one base away, suggesting this may be a read error. It is likely a read error, because the conserved phenylalanine at the end of the CDR3 is missing. The chain employs TRBV6-2 or TRBV6-3 and TRBJ1-1; TRBD1 matches at 7 bases. Germline CDR1 MNHEY, CDR2 SVGEGT. Trimming took 5 bases from V and 3 from J; bases not matched to a gene: 6. CDR3 length equals 14 residues. The CDR3 bases are TGTGCCAGCAGTGACCACAGGGGTTACACTGAAGCTTTCTTA. This encodes CASSDHRGYTEAFL.

The rearrangement uses TRBV18 and TRBJ2-3, with TRBD1 matching over 7 bases. Germline loops: CDR1 KGHSH, CDR2 LQKENI. Trimming at V came to 6 bases and at J to 0 bases, leaving 3 bases not matched to a gene. The CDR3 has 14 residues. This CDR3 reads CASSDRTSTDTQYF. CDR3 bases: TGTGCCAGCTCGGACAGGACTAGCACAGATACGCAGTATTTT.

V is TRBV13 and J is TRBJ2-3; TRBD2 agrees at 10 bases. The germline V gene encodes CDR1 PRHDT and CDR2 FYEKMQ (reference sequence). J was trimmed by 3 bases and V by 5 bases; bases with no gene match: 5. CDR3 length: 15 amino acids. Here the CDR3 DNA reads TGTGCCAGCAGCATGAATAGCGGGAGGACAGATACGCAGTATTTT. This encodes CASSMNSGRTDTQYF.

As regards this clonotype: A much bigger clone sits one base away, suggesting this may be a read error. The chain links TRBV28 to TRBJ2-3; 11 bases align to TRBD2. The CDR3 loop spans 18 amino acids. The V gene's germline CDR1 is MDHEN and CDR2 SYDVKM. The CDR3 region is CASSPRHGTSGGTATQYF. The CDR3 nucleotides read TGTGCCAGCAGTCCTAGGCACGGGACTAGCGGAGGCACAGCTACGCAGTATTTT.

The V and J genes are TRBV7-8 and TRBJ2-5, with TRBD2 matching 11 bases. This CDR3 spans 16 amino acids. Germline trimming cut 5 bases from V and 7 bases from J; bases unmatched to any gene: 12. The germline gives CDR1 SGHVS, CDR2 FQNEAQ. The CDR3 region has the DNA TGTGCCAGCAGCCACCGACTAGCGGGAAGTGGGGTGACCCAGTACTTC. Translating gives CASSHRLAGSGVTQYF.

V is TRBV12-3 or TRBV12-4 and J is TRBJ2-7; 11 bases align to TRBD1. CDR3 length: 15 amino acids. The ends lost 5 bases at V and 2 bases at J; junction bases unmatched: 5. DNA of the CDR3: TGTGCCAGCAGTGTTGGACAGGGGGCCGCCTACGAGCAGTACTTC. This sequence encodes CASSVGQGAAYEQYF.

This clonotype was observed many times. This chain links TRBV28 with TRBJ2-3, with D possibly TRBD1 on 6 matching bases. Per germline, CDR1 MDHEN and CDR2 SYDVKM. Trimming left V 2 bases short and J 1 base short, with 7 bases between. The length of the CDR3 is 14 residues. The CDR3: CASSLNRGTDTQYF. CDR3 sequence (DNA): TGTGCCAGCAGTTTAAACAGGGGCACAGATACGCAGTATTTT.

This clonotype has just one count. This chain uses TRBV24-1 with TRBJ2-1; D is ambiguous. The CDR3 sequence is 13 residues long. Trimming shortened V by 3 bases and J by 5 bases, and 7 bases separated the two germline ends. CDR1 KGHDR and CDR2 SFDVKD come from the germline V gene. CDR3 region: CATSDGPNNEQFF. The CDR3 DNA reads as TGTGCCACCAGTGATGGGCCCAACAATGAGCAGTTCTTC.

This chain joins TRBV20-1 and TRBJ2-6, with 10 bases that match TRBD1. This CDR3 spans 16 amino acids. Trimming removed 6 bases from V and 0 bases from J; junction bases left unmatched: 5. Germline loops: CDR1 DFQATT, CDR2 SNEGSKA (reference sequence). For the CDR3, the DNA is TGCAGTGCAAGGACAGGGGGTTTCTCTGGGGCCAACGTCCTGACTTTC. As protein: CSARTGGFSGANVLTF.

As to this clonotype: This may be a read error: a much more frequent sequence differs by one nucleotide. The rearrangement links TRBV12-3 or TRBV12-4 to TRBJ2-1; D is unclear. The J call may not be correct, given that the DNA end is closer to TRBJ2-7. The CDR3 spans 11 residues. DNA of the CDR3: TGTGCCAGCAGCCATTACAGTGAGCAGTACTTC. This sequence encodes CASSHYSEQYF.

The sample holds a few counts of this clonotype. The CDR3 protein is CSASRQGIHNQPQHF. DNA for the CDR3: TGCAGTGCTAGTCGACAGGGAATACACAATCAGCCCCAGCATTTT. The chain carries TRBV20-1 and TRBJ1-5, with 7 bases aligning to TRBD1. This CDR3 contains 15 residues. With 3 bases clipped from V and 3 bases from J, the junction kept 8 bases outside the gene matches. Germline CDR1 is DFQATT and CDR2 is SNEGSKA (reference sequence).

There are many counts of this clonotype. V is TRBV6-5 and J is TRBJ2-3; 8 bases map to TRBD2. The CDR3 covers 15 residues. Germline V gene lookup returns CDR1 MNHEY and CDR2 SVGAGI. Trimming removed 5 bases from V and 6 bases from J; junction bases left unmatched: 10. CDR3 nucleotide sequence: TGTGCCAGCAGTCGGGCAGCGGGAGCTTTGGATACGCAGTATTTT. It encodes CASSRAAGALDTQYF.

The chain links TRBV19 to TRBJ2-7; no reliable D call. CDR3 length equals 14 residues. Germline loops: CDR1 LNHDA, CDR2 SQIVND (reference sequence). V lost 4 bases and J 7 bases, leaving 17 bases between the germline ends. The CDR3 loop is CASSTLITDEEQYF. The CDR3 DNA is TGTGCCAGTAGTACTTTGATTACCGACGAGGAGCAGTACTTC.